This TCR beta chain was recovered during a study of blood T cells in healthy people across ages. V lost 5 bases and J 0 bases, leaving 14 bases between the germline ends. CDR1 is MNHEY, CDR2 SMNVEV, per germline (reference sequence). This CDR3 has 16 amino acids. Donor samples were obtained from healthy Caucasian individuals from Russia, aged about 6 to 100. Primers used in a second PCR of about 7 to 11 cycles were a sample-barcoded 5' primer and a J-beta primer mix. Any given sample supplied a minimum of 2.5 million CDR3-containing paired-end reads. TCRdb used MiXCR to reprocess the 5' RACE reads, holding one entry per CDR3 protein. Altogether approximately 1,000,000 distinct CDR3 sequences are present, roughly two fifths being singletons, with the ten largest covering around 14%.

The clonotype comes from a man between 18 and 29 years old in good health. The V call is TRBV27, the J call TRBJ1-5; D ambiguous. What was sequenced was blood. The CDR3 sequence is CASSLYGRSSNQPQHF. In nucleotides, the CDR3 is TGTGCCAGCAGTCTCTATGGACGGAGTAGCAATCAGCCCCAGCATTTT.